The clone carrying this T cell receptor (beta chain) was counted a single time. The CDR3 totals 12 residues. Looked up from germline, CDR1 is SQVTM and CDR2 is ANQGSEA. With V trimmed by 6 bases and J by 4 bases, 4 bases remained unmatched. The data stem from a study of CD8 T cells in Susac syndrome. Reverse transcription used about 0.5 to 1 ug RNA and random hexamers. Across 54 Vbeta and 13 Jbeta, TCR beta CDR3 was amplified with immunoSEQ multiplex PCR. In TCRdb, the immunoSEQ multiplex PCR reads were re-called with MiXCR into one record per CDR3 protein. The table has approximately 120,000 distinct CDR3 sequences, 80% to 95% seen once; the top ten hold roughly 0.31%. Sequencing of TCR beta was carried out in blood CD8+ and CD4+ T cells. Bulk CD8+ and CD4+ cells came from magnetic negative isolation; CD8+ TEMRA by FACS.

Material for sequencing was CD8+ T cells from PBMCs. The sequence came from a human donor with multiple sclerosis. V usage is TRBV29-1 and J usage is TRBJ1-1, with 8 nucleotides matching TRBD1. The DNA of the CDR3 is TGCAGCGTCGGACAGGGCCCCACTGAAGCTTTCTTT. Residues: CSVGQGPTEAFF.